A selection of T cell receptor beta chains follows, all from one sample in a study of early T cells in non-severe SARS-CoV-2 infection. One entry per CDR3 protein, called by TCRdb with MiXCR from the 5' RACE reads. This sample has under 45,000 distinct CDR3 sequences, with over 5% found just once. Sequences were derived from whole blood, sampled at baseline. Receptors originate from an adult who was a healthcare worker with PCR-confirmed SARS-CoV-2 infection or an uninfected control (not recorded which). Each CDR3 is given with its conserved first and last residue. A D gene is named only where the DNA matches it firmly. Size tells how often a clone was seen (once, few, many) or the class of an expanded clone, and some rows leave it out.

d_call	clone_size	v_call	j_call	cdr3_nt	cdr3_aa
NA	few	TRBV7-6	TRBJ2-1	TGTGCCAGCAGCTTAGTTCCAGGAATAAATGAGCAGTTCTTC	CASSLVPGINEQFF
TRBD2	many	TRBV6-5	TRBJ2-2	TGTGCCACCAAACTAGCGGGAGGATACACCGGGGAGCTGTTTTTT	CATKLAGGYTGELFF
TRBD2	many	TRBV5-1	TRBJ2-7	TGCGCCAGCAGCCTGGGACTAGCCAAGATTTTTACCTCCTACGAGCAGTACTTC	CASSLGLAKIFTSYEQYF
TRBD2	many	TRBV7-9	TRBJ2-1	TGTGCCAGCAGCTTACGACTAGCGGAGGAAGATGAGCAGTTCTTC	CASSLRLAEEDEQFF
NA	NA	TRBV7-9	TRBJ2-1	TGTGCCAGCAGCTTAAATGTTCCGGGCCGCTCCTACAATGAGCAGTTCTTC	CASSLNVPGRSYNEQFF
NA	many	TRBV5-1	TRBJ2-7	TGCGCCAGCAGCCTCGACACCTACGAGCAGTACTTC	CASSLDTYEQYF
TRBD2	many	TRBV20-1	TRBJ2-2	TGCAGTGTCAGCAGGGAGGGACCTAACACCGGGGAGCTGTTTTTT	CSVSREGPNTGELFF
TRBD1	many	TRBV6-6	TRBJ2-2	TGTGCCAGCAGTCTACAGGGGGCGAGGGACACCGGGGAGCTGTTTTTT	CASSLQGARDTGELFF
TRBD2	many	TRBV7-9	TRBJ2-1	TGTGCCAGCAGCCCTCCCGGCCCGAGCGGGGACAATGAGCAGTTCTTC	CASSPPGPSGDNEQFF
NA	many	TRBV18	TRBJ1-2	TGTGCCAGCTCACCCGGGGGGCAGAACTATGGCTACACCTTC	CASSPGGQNYGYTF
NA	many	TRBV20-1	TRBJ1-4	TGCAGTGCTAGTAGAGGAGGGGGTAATGAAAAACTGTTTTTT	CSASRGGGNEKLFF
TRBD1	many	TRBV12-5	TRBJ1-1	TGTGCTAGTGGTTTGGTAGCCGGGACAGAGCTTAACACTGAAGCTTTCTTT	CASGLVAGTELNTEAFF
NA	few	TRBV7-9	TRBJ1-4	TGTGCCAGCAGTCAAGACCAGGTTGCAACTAATGAAAAACTGTTTTTT	CASSQDQVATNEKLFF
NA	many	TRBV4-1	TRBJ1-5	TGCGCCAGCAGCCCTCGGACTGAAAGCAATCAGCCCCAGCATTTT	CASSPRTESNQPQHF
NA	few	TRBV9	TRBJ2-3	TGTGCCAGCAGTACTCAACCGGGACTAACAGGGGATACGCAGTATTTT	CASSTQPGLTGDTQYF
NA	many	TRBV9	TRBJ2-6	TGTGCCAGCAGCTCCCTTGGCACTGGGGCCAACGTCCTGACTTTC	CASSSLGTGANVLTF
NA	many	TRBV2	TRBJ2-3	TGTGCCAGCAGCACGACAGGTGCGATCACAGATACGCAGTATTTT	CASSTTGAITDTQYF
NA	few	TRBV3-2	TRBJ1-2	TGTGCCAGCAGCCAAGCCCCTACAGGGGGTCCCTTTGGCTACACCTTC	CASSQAPTGGPFGYTF
TRBD2	NA	TRBV20-1	TRBJ2-7	TGCAGTGCTCAAAGAGGCGGGAGCCCCTACGAGCAGTACTTC	CSAQRGGSPYEQYF
NA	NA	TRBV29-1	TRBJ2-7	TGCAGCGTTTCAGGGACAAACATCTACGAGCAGTACTTC	CSVSGTNIYEQYF
NA	many	TRBV12-3/TRBV12-4	TRBJ2-1	TGTGCCAGCAGTTTAATCGACGAGCAGTTCTTC	CASSLIDEQFF
TRBD1	many	TRBV9	TRBJ1-2	TGTGCCAGCAGCATGACAGGGGGTTATGGCTACACCTTC	CASSMTGGYGYTF
TRBD1	few	TRBV6-5	TRBJ1-4	TGTGCCAGCAGTTACTCGAACCCAGGGGGTGGTGAAAAACTGTTTTTT	CASSYSNPGGGEKLFF
TRBD1	many	TRBV27	TRBJ2-1	TGTGCCAGCAGTTTTACAGGGGCACACAATGAGCAGTTCTTC	CASSFTGAHNEQFF
TRBD2	many	TRBV24-1	TRBJ2-2	TGTGCCACCAGGGGGACTAGCGGGAGTGAGGTCACCGGGGAGCTGTTTTTT	CATRGTSGSEVTGELFF
NA	NA	TRBV6-5	TRBJ2-1	TGTGCCAGCAGTTACTCGACGCAAGCCGAGCAGTTCTTC	CASSYSTQAEQFF
NA	many	TRBV6-2/TRBV6-3	TRBJ1-5	TGTGCCAGCACTCAAGGGGACTATAGCAATCAGCCCCAGCATTTT	CASTQGDYSNQPQHF
NA	many	TRBV12-3/TRBV12-4	TRBJ2-3	TGTGCCAGCAGTTTACTCGGGCGTACTAGCACAGATACGCAGTATTTT	CASSLLGRTSTDTQYF
NA	many	TRBV10-1	TRBJ2-2	TGCGCCAGCAGGCCCGACAGGGAGGACACCGGGGAGCTGTTTTTT	CASRPDREDTGELFF
TRBD2	many	TRBV12-3/TRBV12-4	TRBJ2-1	TGTGCCAGCAGTTTATCGGCGGGAGGGCTAGCTGAGCAGTTCTTC	CASSLSAGGLAEQFF
TRBD1	many	TRBV7-9	TRBJ1-1	TGTGCCAGCAGTACCGGGACAGGGTACACTGAAGCTTTCTTT	CASSTGTGYTEAFF
TRBD2	many	TRBV7-8	TRBJ2-3	TGTGCCAGCAGTCAGCGGGAGATTAGCACAGATACGCAGTATTTT	CASSQREISTDTQYF
NA	NA	TRBV7-9	TRBJ2-3	TGTGCCAGCAGCTTAGAGTTGTACAGCTCGATCACAGATACGCAGTATTTT	CASSLELYSSITDTQYF
NA	few	TRBV20-1	TRBJ2-3	TGCAGTGCTAGAGATGTTAACACAGATACGCAGTATTTT	CSARDVNTDTQYF
TRBD2	many	TRBV28	TRBJ2-3	TGTGCCAGCAGTTTAGCGGGAGGAACAGATACGCAGTATTTT	CASSLAGGTDTQYF
NA	many	TRBV7-9	TRBJ1-1	TGTGCCAGCAGCTTACCCCAGGGACCTGAAGCTTTCTTT	CASSLPQGPEAFF
NA	NA	TRBV18	TRBJ1-1	TGTGCCAGCTCACCTCAGGCACAGATCGACACTGAAGCTTTCTTT	CASSPQAQIDTEAFF
TRBD1	many	TRBV7-9	TRBJ2-1	TGTGCCAGCAGCTTCCCAGGGGGTGAGCAGTTCTTC	CASSFPGGEQFF
NA	many	TRBV20-1	TRBJ2-3	TGCAGTGCTAGAGATAATGGAATTGTAGCAGATACGCAGTATTTT	CSARDNGIVADTQYF
NA	many	TRBV2	TRBJ2-7	TGTGCCACCTGGGACGAGGTAAACGAGCAGTACTTC	CATWDEVNEQYF